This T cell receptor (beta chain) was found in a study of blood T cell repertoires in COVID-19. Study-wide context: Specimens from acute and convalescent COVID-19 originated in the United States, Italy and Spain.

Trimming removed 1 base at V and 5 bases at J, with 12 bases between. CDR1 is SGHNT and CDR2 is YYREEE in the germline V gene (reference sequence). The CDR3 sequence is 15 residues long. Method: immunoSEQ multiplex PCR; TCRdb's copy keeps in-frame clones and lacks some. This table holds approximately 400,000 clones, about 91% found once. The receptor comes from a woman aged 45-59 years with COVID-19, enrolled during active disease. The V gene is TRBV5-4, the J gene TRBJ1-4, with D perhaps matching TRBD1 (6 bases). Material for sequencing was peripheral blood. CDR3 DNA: TGTGCCAGCAGCTTGCGGACAGCTTCGAATGAAAAACTGTTTTTT. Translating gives CASSLRTASNEKLFF.